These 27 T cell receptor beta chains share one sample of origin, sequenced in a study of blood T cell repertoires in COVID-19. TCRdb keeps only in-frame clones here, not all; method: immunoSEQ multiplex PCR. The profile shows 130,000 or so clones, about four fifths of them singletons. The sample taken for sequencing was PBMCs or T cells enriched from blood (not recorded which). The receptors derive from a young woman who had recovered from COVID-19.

The CDR3 loop reads CASSYYPTGVGANVLTF. The CDR3 nucleotides read TGCGCCAGCAGCTATTACCCCACAGGGGTCGGGGCCAACGTCCTGACTTTC. The V gene is TRBV4-1, the J gene TRBJ2-6, with TRBD1 identical over 7 bases. CDR3 length: 17 residues. J lost 4 bases, V lost 5 bases, and 11 bases had no gene match. Germline V gene data show CDR1 as MGHRA and CDR2 as YSYEKL.

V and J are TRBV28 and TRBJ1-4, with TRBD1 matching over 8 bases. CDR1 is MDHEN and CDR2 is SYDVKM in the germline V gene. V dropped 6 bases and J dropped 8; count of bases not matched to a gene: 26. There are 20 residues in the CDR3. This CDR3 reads CASSHIVWTGLLGEGEKLFF. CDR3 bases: TGTGCCAGCAGCCATATTGTCTGGACAGGGTTATTGGGGGAGGGCGAAAAACTGTTTTTT.

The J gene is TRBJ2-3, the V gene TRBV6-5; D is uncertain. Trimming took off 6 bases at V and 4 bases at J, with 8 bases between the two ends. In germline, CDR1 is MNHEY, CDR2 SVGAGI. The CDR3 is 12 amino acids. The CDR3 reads CASSRKPDTQYF. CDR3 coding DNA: TGTGCCAGCAGCAGAAAACCAGATACGCAGTATTTT.

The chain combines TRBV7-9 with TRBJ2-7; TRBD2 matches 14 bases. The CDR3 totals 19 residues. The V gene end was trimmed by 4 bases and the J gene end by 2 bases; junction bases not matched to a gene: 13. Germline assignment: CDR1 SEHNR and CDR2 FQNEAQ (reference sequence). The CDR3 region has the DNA TGTGCCAGCAGCTCCATTCCGGGACTAGCGGGAGAATCCGCCTACGAGCAGTACTTC. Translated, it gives CASSSIPGLAGESAYEQYF. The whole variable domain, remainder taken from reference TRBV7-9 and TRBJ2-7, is DTGVSQNPRHKITKRGQNVTFRCDPISEHNRLYWYRQTLGQGPEFLTYFQNEAQLEKSRLLSDRFSAERPKGSFSTLEIQRTEQGDSAMYLCASSSIPGLAGESAYEQYFGPGTRLTVT.

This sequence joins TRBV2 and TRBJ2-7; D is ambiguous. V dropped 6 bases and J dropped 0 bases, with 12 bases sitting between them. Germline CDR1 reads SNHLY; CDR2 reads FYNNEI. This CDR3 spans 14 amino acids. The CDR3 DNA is TGTGCCAGCAGGGAGACGGAAAGCTCCTACGAGCAGTACTTC. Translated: CASRETESSYEQYF.

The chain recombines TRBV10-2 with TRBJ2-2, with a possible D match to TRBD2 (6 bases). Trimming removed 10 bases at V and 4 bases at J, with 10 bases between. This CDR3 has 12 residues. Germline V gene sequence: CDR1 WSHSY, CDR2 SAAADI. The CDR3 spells CATNGGTGELFF. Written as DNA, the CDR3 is TGCGCCACCAACGGGGGCACCGGGGAGCTGTTTTTT.

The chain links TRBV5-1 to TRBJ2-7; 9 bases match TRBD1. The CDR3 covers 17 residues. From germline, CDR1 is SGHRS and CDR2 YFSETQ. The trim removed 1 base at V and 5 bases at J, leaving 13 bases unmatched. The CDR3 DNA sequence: TGCGCCAGCAGCTTGACCCTCCCGGGACAGGGATCCCACGAGCAGTACTTC. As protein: CASSLTLPGQGSHEQYF. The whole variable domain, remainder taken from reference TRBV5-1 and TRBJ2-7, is KAGVTQTPRYLIKTRGQQVTLSCSPISGHRSVSWYQQTPGQGLQFLFEYFSETQRNKGNFPGRFSGRQFSNSRSEMNVSTLELGDSALYLCASSLTLPGQGSHEQYFGPGTRLTVT.

The CDR3 nucleotides are TGTGCCAGCGGGGCTGGCAATCAGCCCCAGCATTTT. Translated: CASGAGNQPQHF. The gene calls are TRBV28 and TRBJ1-5, with D maybe TRBD1 (5 bases). This CDR3 comprises 12 residues. Germline values: CDR1 MDHEN, CDR2 SYDVKM. Trimming left V 8 bases short and J 2 bases short, with 7 bases between.

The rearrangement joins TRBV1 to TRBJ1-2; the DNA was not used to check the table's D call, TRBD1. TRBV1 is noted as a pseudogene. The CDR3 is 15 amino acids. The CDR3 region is CTSSHPGQTNYGYTF. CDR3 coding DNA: TGCACCAGCAGCCACCCCGGACAGACTAACTATGGCTACACCTTC.

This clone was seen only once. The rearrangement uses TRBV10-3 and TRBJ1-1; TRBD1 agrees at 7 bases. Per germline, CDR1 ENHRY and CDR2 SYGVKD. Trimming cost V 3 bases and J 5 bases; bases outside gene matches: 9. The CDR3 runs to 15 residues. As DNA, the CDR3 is TGTGCCATCAGTGACCTGACAGGGATGATGACTGAAGCTTTCTTT. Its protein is CAISDLTGMMTEAFF.

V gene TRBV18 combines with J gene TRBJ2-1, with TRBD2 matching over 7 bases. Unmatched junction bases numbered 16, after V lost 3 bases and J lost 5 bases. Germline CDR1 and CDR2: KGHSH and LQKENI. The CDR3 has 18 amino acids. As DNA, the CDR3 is TGTGCCAGCTCACCCACAGGACTGACAGCGGGAAGGGACAATGAGCAGTTCTTC. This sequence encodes CASSPTGLTAGRDNEQFF. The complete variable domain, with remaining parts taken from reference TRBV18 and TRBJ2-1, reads NAGVMQNPRHLVRRRGQEARLRCSPMKGHSHVYWYRQLPEEGLKFMVYLQKENIIDESGMPKERFSAEFPKEGPSILRIQQVVRGDSAAYFCASSPTGLTAGRDNEQFFGPGTRLTVL.

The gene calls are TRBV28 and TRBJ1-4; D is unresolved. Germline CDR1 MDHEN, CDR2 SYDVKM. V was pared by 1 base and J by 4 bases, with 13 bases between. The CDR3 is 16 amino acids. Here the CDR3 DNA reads TGTGCCAGCAGTTTATTGGCCGGACTGATTAATGAAAAACTGTTTTTT. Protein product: CASSLLAGLINEKLFF.

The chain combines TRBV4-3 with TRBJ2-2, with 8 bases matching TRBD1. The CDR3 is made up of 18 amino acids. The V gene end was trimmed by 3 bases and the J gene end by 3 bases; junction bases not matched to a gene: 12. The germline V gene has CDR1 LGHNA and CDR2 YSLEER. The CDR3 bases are TGCGCCAGCAGCCAGGCGTACCGGGACAGGATATACACCGGGGAGCTGTTTTTT. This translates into CASSQAYRDRIYTGELFF.

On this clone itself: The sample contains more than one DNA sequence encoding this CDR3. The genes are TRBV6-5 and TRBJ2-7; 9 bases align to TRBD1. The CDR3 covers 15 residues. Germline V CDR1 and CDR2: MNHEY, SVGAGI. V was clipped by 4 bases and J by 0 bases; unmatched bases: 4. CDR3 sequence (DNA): TGTGCCAGCAGTTCCCCGGGACAGGGCTCCTACGAGCAGTACTTC. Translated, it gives CASSSPGQGSYEQYF.

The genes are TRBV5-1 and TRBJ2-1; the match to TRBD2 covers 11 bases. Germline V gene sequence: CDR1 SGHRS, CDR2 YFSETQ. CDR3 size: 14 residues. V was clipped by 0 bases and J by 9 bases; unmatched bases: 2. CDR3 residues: CASSLGLAGGEQFF. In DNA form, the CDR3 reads TGCGCCAGCAGCTTGGGGCTAGCGGGAGGTGAGCAGTTCTTC.

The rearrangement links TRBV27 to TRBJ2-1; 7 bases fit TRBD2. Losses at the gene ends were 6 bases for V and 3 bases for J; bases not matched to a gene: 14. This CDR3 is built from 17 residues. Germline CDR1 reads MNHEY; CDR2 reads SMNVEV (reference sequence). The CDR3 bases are TGTGCCAGCAGCGCCCTCCTGGCGGGAGTATTCTACAATGAGCAGTTCTTC. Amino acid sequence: CASSALLAGVFYNEQFF.

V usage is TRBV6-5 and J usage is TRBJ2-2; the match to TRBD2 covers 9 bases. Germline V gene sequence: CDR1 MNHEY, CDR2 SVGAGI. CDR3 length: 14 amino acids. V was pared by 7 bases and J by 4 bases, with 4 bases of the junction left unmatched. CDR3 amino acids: CASKPSGITGELFF. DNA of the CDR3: TGTGCCAGCAAACCTAGCGGGATCACCGGGGAGCTGTTTTTT.

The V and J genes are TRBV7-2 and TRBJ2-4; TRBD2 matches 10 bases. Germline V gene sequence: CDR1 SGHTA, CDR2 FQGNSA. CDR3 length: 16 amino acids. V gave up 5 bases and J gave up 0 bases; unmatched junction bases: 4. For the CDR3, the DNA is TGTGCCAGCAGCCCCGGGACTAGCGTAGCCAAAAACATTCAGTACTTC. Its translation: CASSPGTSVAKNIQYF.

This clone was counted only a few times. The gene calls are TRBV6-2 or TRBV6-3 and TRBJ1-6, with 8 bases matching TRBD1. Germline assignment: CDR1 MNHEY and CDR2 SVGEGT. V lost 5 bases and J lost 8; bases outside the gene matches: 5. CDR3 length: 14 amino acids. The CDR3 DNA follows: TGTGCCAGCAGTCTACTACAGGGGGATTCACCCCTCCACTTT. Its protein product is CASSLLQGDSPLHF.

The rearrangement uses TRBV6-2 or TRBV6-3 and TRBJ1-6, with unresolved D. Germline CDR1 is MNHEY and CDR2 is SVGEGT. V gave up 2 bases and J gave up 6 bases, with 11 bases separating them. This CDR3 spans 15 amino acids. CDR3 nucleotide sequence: TGTGCCAGCAGTTACGTCAGGCAAGCTAATTCACCCCTCCACTTT. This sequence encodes CASSYVRQANSPLHF.

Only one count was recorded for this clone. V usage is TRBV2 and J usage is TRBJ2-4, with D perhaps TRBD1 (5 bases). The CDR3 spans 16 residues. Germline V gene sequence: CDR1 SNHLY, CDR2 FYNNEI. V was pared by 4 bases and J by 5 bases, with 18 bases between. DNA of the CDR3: TGTGCCAGCAGTGGAAAAGGGGCGCAAAGTGAAAACATTCAGTACTTC. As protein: CASSGKGAQSENIQYF.

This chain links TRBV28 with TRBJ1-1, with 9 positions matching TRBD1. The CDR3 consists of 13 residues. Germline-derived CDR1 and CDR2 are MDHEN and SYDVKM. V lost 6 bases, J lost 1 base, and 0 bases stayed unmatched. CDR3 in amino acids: CASRGQGNTEAFF. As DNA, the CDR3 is TGTGCCAGCAGGGGACAGGGGAACACTGAAGCTTTCTTT.

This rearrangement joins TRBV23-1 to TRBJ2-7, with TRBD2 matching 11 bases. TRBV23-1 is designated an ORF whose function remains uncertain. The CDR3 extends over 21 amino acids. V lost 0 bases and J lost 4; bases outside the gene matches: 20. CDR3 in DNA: TGCGCCAGCAGTCAATCTCCGCCGTGGCTCTTAGCGGGAGGGCCGAGATACGAGCAGTACTTC. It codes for CASSQSPPWLLAGGPRYEQYF.

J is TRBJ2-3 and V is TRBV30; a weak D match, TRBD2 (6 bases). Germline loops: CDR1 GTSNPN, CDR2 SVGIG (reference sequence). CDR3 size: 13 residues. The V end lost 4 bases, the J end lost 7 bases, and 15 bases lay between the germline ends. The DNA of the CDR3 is TGTGCCTGGAAACTACGGGAGCTCCATACGCAGTATTTT. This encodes CAWKLRELHTQYF.

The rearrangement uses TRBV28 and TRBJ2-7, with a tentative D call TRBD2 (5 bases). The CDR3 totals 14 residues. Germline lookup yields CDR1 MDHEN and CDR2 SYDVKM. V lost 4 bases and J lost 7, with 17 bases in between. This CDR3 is CASSWVTGPGEQYF. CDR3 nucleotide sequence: TGTGCCAGCAGTTGGGTGACGGGCCCGGGGGAGCAGTACTTC.

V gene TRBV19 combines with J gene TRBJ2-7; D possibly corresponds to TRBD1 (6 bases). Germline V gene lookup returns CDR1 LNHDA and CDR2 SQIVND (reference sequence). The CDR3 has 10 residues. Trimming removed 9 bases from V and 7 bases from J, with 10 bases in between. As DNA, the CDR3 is TGTGCCAGGCTCCAGGGGGAGCAGTACTTC. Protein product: CARLQGEQYF. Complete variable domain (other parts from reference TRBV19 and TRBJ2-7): DGGITQSPKYLFRKEGQNVTLSCEQNLNHDAMYWYRQDPGQGLRLIYYSQIVNDFQKGDIAEGYSVSREKKESFPLTVTSAQKNPTAFYLCARLQGEQYFGPGTRLTVT.

In DNA form, the CDR3 reads TGTGCCAGCAGTTACTCGAACAGACAAGAGACCCAGTACTTC. The encoded protein is CASSYSNRQETQYF. The chain combines TRBV6-5 with TRBJ2-5; D is ambiguous. CDR3 size: 14 residues. Trimming left V 0 bases short and J 2 bases short, with 7 bases between. In germline, CDR1 is MNHEY, CDR2 SVGAGI.